This T cell receptor (beta chain) was captured in a study of blood T cell repertoires in COVID-19. As for the study in general: The study drew acute and convalescent COVID-19 samples from the United States, Italy and Spain. Sample material is recorded as cDNA or gDNA derived from T cells, B-cell-depleted T cells, or PBMCs.

Clones were read by immunoSEQ multiplex PCR, and TCRdb kept only the in-frame ones, dropping some. The table records about 190,000 clones, approximately 81% of them present only once. V was shortened by 4 bases and J by 0 bases, with 13 bases between the two germline ends. Germline CDR1 is SGHKS and CDR2 is YYEKEE (reference sequence). The CDR3 extends over 15 amino acids. Input material: peripheral blood. The TCR sequence derives from a human donor in a cohort sampled during active COVID-19. This rearrangement joins TRBV5-5 to TRBJ1-2; D is unclear. As DNA, the CDR3 is TGTGCCAGCAGCCCTACGTCAATACCTAACTATGGCTACACCTTC. Translating it yields CASSPTSIPNYGYTF.